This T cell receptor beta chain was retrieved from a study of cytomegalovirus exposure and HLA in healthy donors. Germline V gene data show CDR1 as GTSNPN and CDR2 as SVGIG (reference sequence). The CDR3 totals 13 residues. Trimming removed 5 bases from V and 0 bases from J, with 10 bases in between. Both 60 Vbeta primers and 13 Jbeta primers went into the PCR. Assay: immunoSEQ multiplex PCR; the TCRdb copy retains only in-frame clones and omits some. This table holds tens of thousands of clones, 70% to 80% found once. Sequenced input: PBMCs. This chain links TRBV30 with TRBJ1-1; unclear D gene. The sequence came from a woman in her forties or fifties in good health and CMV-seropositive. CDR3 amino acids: CAWGLGMNTEAFF. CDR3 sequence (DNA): TGTGCCTGGGGCCTCGGGATGAACACTGAAGCTTTCTTT.